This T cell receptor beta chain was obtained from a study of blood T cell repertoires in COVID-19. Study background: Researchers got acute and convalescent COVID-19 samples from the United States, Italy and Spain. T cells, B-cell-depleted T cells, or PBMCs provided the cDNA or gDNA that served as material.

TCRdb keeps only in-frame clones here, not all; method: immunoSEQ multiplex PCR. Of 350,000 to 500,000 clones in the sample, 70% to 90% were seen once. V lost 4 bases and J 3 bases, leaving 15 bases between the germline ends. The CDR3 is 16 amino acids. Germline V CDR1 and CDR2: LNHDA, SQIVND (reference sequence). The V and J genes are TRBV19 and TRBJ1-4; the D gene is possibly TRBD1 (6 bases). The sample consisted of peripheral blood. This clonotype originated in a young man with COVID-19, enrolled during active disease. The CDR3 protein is CASSKEQGSPNEKLFF. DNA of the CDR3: TGTGCCAGTAGTAAGGAACAGGGCTCACCTAATGAAAAACTGTTTTTT.